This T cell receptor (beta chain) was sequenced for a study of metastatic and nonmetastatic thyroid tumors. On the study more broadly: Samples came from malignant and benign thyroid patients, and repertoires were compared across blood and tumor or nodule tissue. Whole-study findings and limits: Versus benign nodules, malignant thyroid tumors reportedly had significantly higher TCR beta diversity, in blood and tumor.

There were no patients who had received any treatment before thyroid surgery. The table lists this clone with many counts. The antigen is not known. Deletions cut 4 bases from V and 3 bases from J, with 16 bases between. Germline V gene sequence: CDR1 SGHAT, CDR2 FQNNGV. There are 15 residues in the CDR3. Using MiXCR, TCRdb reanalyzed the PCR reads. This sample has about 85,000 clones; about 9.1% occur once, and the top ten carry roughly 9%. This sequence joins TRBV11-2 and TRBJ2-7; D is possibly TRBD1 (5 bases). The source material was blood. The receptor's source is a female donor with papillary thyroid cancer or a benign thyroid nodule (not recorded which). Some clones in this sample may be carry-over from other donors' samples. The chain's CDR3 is CASSYQGSQFYEQYF. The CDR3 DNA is TGTGCCAGCAGCTACCAGGGCTCCCAATTCTACGAGCAGTACTTC.